A selection of T cell receptor beta chains follows, all from one sample in a study of T-cell reconstitution after alpha-beta-depleted transplantation in children. TCRdb used MiXCR to reprocess the PCR reads, holding one entry per CDR3 protein. The sample gives fewer than 700,000 distinct CDR3 sequences, roughly 13% of which show up once; 2% to 2.5% is in the top ten. The specimen was PBMCs, mostly from graft donor cells, collected 360 days after TCRalphabeta/CD19-depleted stem cell transplant. The receptor source for this set is a male patient between 10 and 17 years old who had a stem cell transplant for acute myeloid leukemia, so the T cells may come from the graft donor. Both conserved end residues are part of each CDR3. The D gene is left open where the match is weak. For some rows the clone size is stated as once, few or many, or as a class when expanded; others skip it.

size: few
J: TRBJ2-7
V: TRBV4-3
D: -
DNA: TGCGCCAGCAGCCAAGCCCCCGGGACCTACGAGCAGTACTTC
CDR3: CASSQAPGTYEQYF

size: many
J: TRBJ1-3
V: TRBV7-2
D: -
DNA: TGTGCCAGCAGCTTAAAGGGCCCAAACACCATATATTTT
CDR3: CASSLKGPNTIYF

size: -
J: TRBJ2-1
V: TRBV6-4
D: -
DNA: TGTGCCAGCACTCGAATGGGATGGCCCAGCAGGCAATTCTTCGTCATGGGACCCGGGGAGCAGTTCTTC
CDR3: CASTRMGWPSRQFFVMGPGEQFF

size: -
J: TRBJ2-3
V: TRBV28
D: -
DNA: TGTGCCAGCAGTGCCAGGACAGTCCAAGGGACAGATACGCAGTATTTT
CDR3: CASSARTVQGTDTQYF

size: few
J: TRBJ1-2
V: TRBV29-1
D: -
DNA: TGCAGCGTTTGGACCGGTACAGATGGCTACACCTTC
CDR3: CSVWTGTDGYTF

size: -
J: TRBJ2-5
V: TRBV6-2/TRBV6-3
D: -
DNA: TGTGCCAGCACCCAGGAGACCCAGTACTTC
CDR3: CASTQETQYF

size: -
J: TRBJ2-7
V: TRBV4-1
D: TRBD2
DNA: TGCGCCAGCAGCCAAGATTCCCGCGGACTAGCGGGAGGGCCGACGAGTGGGAACTACGAGCAGTACTTC
CDR3: CASSQDSRGLAGGPTSGNYEQYF

size: many
J: TRBJ1-1
V: TRBV11-2
D: -
DNA: TGTGCCAGCAGCCCTGGACAGTACTTCAACACTGAAGCTTTCTTT
CDR3: CASSPGQYFNTEAFF

size: many
J: TRBJ2-1
V: TRBV5-4
D: TRBD2
DNA: TGTGCCAGCAGCTTGGCTCGGCTAGCGGGAGATGACAATGAGCAGTTCTTC
CDR3: CASSLARLAGDDNEQFF

size: -
J: TRBJ2-7
V: TRBV20-1
D: TRBD2
DNA: TGCAGTGCTGCTTTGACTAGCGGCTTTTACGAGCAGTACTTC
CDR3: CSAALTSGFYEQYF

size: few
J: TRBJ2-2
V: TRBV9
D: -
DNA: TGTGCCAGCAGCGTTACAGTTTCCGCGAACACCGGGGAGCTGTTTTTT
CDR3: CASSVTVSANTGELFF

size: -
J: TRBJ2-3
V: TRBV7-2
D: TRBD1
DNA: TGTGCCAGCAGCCGTCAACAGGGGAGTCCTGATACGCAGTATTTT
CDR3: CASSRQQGSPDTQYF

size: -
J: TRBJ2-7
V: TRBV27
D: TRBD1
DNA: TGTGCCAGCAGTTTATCGGGACAGGGGGCTTCCTACGAGCAGTACTTC
CDR3: CASSLSGQGASYEQYF

size: -
J: TRBJ2-7
V: TRBV7-2
D: TRBD2
DNA: TGTGCCAGCAGCTTAGAGTGGGGGGGCTCCTACGAGCAGTACTTC
CDR3: CASSLEWGGSYEQYF

size: -
J: TRBJ2-7
V: TRBV24-1
D: -
DNA: TGTGCCACCAGTGATTTGCGGAGGTTTGACACCAGAGGTTCCTACGAGCAGTACTTC
CDR3: CATSDLRRFDTRGSYEQYF

size: few
J: TRBJ2-7
V: TRBV12-3/TRBV12-4
D: -
DNA: TGTGCCAGCAGTTCGGGGCTGAGTGATATTTACGAGCAGTACTTC
CDR3: CASSSGLSDIYEQYF

size: few
J: TRBJ2-1
V: TRBV5-1
D: TRBD2
DNA: TGCGCCAGCAGCTTGGTTGGGGGACTAGCGGGAGTGGGCGAGCAGTTCTTC
CDR3: CASSLVGGLAGVGEQFF

size: few
J: TRBJ2-1
V: TRBV11-2
D: -
DNA: TGTGCCAGCAGCACTCGACTAGACAATGAGCAGTTCTTC
CDR3: CASSTRLDNEQFF

size: few
J: TRBJ1-1
V: TRBV29-1
D: TRBD1
DNA: TGCAGCGTTCTGGGACAGGGAGTGGAGGAAGCTTTCTTT
CDR3: CSVLGQGVEEAFF

size: few
J: TRBJ2-1
V: TRBV20-1
D: TRBD2
DNA: TGCAGTGCTAGAGTCGGACTAGCGGGAGCAGTCAATGAGCAGTTCTTC
CDR3: CSARVGLAGAVNEQFF

size: many
J: TRBJ2-1
V: TRBV11-3
D: TRBD2
DNA: TGTGCCAGCAGCCCACCGGGACTAGCGACCAATGAGCAGTTCTTC
CDR3: CASSPPGLATNEQFF

size: -
J: TRBJ2-6
V: TRBV19
D: -
DNA: TGTGCCAGTACCCATCCAACCGGTAACTCTGGGGCCAACGTCCTGACTTTC
CDR3: CASTHPTGNSGANVLTF

size: -
J: TRBJ2-1
V: TRBV2
D: TRBD2
DNA: TGTGCCAGCAGTGAGGCGGGAGGGCCGGGCAATGAGCAGTTCTTC
CDR3: CASSEAGGPGNEQFF

size: many
J: TRBJ2-7
V: TRBV7-2
D: -
DNA: TGTGCCAGCACTCTAGCCCATACGGCTGCCTACGAGCAGTACTTC
CDR3: CASTLAHTAAYEQYF

size: -
J: TRBJ2-1
V: TRBV5-1
D: TRBD1
DNA: TGCGCCAGCAGCTTGCATGGGGGGACAGGGGCCTACAATGAGCAGTTCTTC
CDR3: CASSLHGGTGAYNEQFF

size: few
J: TRBJ2-2
V: TRBV7-8
D: TRBD2
DNA: TGTGCCAGCAACCACGGGAGGGCTAGCGGGAGTATCGGGGAGCTGTTTTTT
CDR3: CASNHGRASGSIGELFF

size: -
J: TRBJ2-1
V: TRBV4-3
D: -
DNA: TGCGCCAGCAGCCAAAGTCAAAGCTCCTACAATGAGCAGTTCTTC
CDR3: CASSQSQSSYNEQFF

size: few
J: TRBJ1-1
V: TRBV25-1
D: -
DNA: TGTGCCAGCAGTTCCCTAGGGACGCGGAACACTGAAGCTTTCTTT
CDR3: CASSSLGTRNTEAFF

size: many
J: TRBJ1-4
V: TRBV28
D: -
DNA: TGTGCCAGCAACTTTTATGCAACTAATGAAAAACTGTTTTTT
CDR3: CASNFYATNEKLFF

size: many
J: TRBJ2-3
V: TRBV12-3/TRBV12-4
D: TRBD2
DNA: TGTGCCAGCAGTCAATCGAGCGGGAGGGGAGATACGCAGTATTTT
CDR3: CASSQSSGRGDTQYF

size: -
J: TRBJ2-3
V: TRBV14
D: TRBD2
DNA: TGTGCCAGCAGCCATTACAGAGGGAGGGCCACAGATACGCAGTATTTT
CDR3: CASSHYRGRATDTQYF

size: -
J: TRBJ1-1
V: TRBV6-5
D: -
DNA: TGTGCCAGCAGTTACGAACCTGGGACAACTGTCTCTGAAGCTTTCTTT
CDR3: CASSYEPGTTVSEAFF

size: many
J: TRBJ2-7
V: TRBV29-1
D: -
DNA: TGCAGCGTTGACAGAACCGGGGCAACCTACGAGCAGTACTTC
CDR3: CSVDRTGATYEQYF

size: few
J: TRBJ2-7
V: TRBV29-1
D: -
DNA: TGCAGTGGGGGAGGGGGGAGAGCTGCCTACGAGCAGTACTTC
CDR3: CSGGGGRAAYEQYF

size: -
J: TRBJ2-7
V: TRBV6-1
D: -
DNA: TGTGCCAGCAGCCAGGACAAGCGGGACGAGCAGTACTTC
CDR3: CASSQDKRDEQYF

size: many
J: TRBJ2-2
V: TRBV5-4
D: -
DNA: TGTGCCAGCAGCTTAGGCAGACTACCAGCGTGGGGCACCGGGGAGCTGTTTTTT
CDR3: CASSLGRLPAWGTGELFF

size: many
J: TRBJ2-3
V: TRBV4-3
D: -
DNA: TGCGCCAGCAGCCAAGATCTAGGGATAAGCGCAGATACGCAGTATTTT
CDR3: CASSQDLGISADTQYF

size: many
J: TRBJ2-3
V: TRBV5-1
D: TRBD2
DNA: TGCGCCAGCAGTCCTCGAACTAGCGGGAGCGGCACAGATACGCAGTATTTT
CDR3: CASSPRTSGSGTDTQYF

size: -
J: TRBJ2-2
V: TRBV12-3/TRBV12-4
D: -
DNA: TGTGCCAGCGCCCCCATCGAACGTAGGAACACCGGGGAGCTGTTTTTT
CDR3: CASAPIERRNTGELFF

size: many
J: TRBJ1-2
V: TRBV7-2
D: -
DNA: TGTGCCAGCAGCCACCGGGATTTCTATGGCTACACCTTC
CDR3: CASSHRDFYGYTF

size: few
J: TRBJ2-3
V: TRBV5-1
D: TRBD2
DNA: TGCGCCAGCAGCTTGGTGGGGGAGCGGGAGGATACGCAGTATTTT
CDR3: CASSLVGEREDTQYF

size: few
J: TRBJ1-5
V: TRBV20-1
D: -
DNA: TGCAGTGCTAGGGGCAGCAATCAGCCCCAGCATTTT
CDR3: CSARGSNQPQHF

size: many
J: TRBJ2-2
V: TRBV15
D: -
DNA: TGTGCCACCAGCAGAGAGGGGACCGGGGAGCTGTTTTTT
CDR3: CATSREGTGELFF

size: -
J: TRBJ2-3
V: TRBV4-2
D: -
DNA: TGTGCCAGCAGCCAAGATCTAGGGGGCGGGAGAGAAACAGATACGCAGTATTTT
CDR3: CASSQDLGGGRETDTQYF

size: many
J: TRBJ2-2
V: TRBV5-1
D: -
DNA: TGCGCCAGCAGCTCGGGACACCCAAACACCGGGGAGCTGTTTTTT
CDR3: CASSSGHPNTGELFF

size: -
J: TRBJ2-1
V: TRBV6-2/TRBV6-3
D: TRBD2
DNA: TGTGCCAGCAGTAAAGTTAGCGGGGTCGCCCCCAATGAGCAGTTCTTC
CDR3: CASSKVSGVAPNEQFF

size: few
J: TRBJ2-5
V: TRBV28
D: -
DNA: TGTGCCAGCAGGAACTCTTACCCCCCTACAGGGTCATCTGGGGAGACCCAGTACTTC
CDR3: CASRNSYPPTGSSGETQYF